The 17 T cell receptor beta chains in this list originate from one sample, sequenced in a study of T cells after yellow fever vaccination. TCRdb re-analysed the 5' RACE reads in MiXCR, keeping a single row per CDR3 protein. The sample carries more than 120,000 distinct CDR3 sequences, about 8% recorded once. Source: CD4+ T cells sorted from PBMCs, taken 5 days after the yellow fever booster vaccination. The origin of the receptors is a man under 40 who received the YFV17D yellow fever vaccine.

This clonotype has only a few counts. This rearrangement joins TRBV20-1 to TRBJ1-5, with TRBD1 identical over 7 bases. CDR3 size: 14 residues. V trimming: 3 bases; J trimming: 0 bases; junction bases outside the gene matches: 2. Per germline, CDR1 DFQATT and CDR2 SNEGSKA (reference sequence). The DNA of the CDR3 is TGCAGTGCTAGTAGGGGGCCTAGCAATCAGCCCCAGCATTTT. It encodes CSASRGPSNQPQHF.

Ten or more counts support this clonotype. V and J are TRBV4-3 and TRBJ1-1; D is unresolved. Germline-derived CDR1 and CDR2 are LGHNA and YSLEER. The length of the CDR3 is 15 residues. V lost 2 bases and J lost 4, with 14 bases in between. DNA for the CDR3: TGCGCCAGCAGCCAACACGGGTCACTGGGCACTGAAGCTTTCTTT. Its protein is CASSQHGSLGTEAFF.

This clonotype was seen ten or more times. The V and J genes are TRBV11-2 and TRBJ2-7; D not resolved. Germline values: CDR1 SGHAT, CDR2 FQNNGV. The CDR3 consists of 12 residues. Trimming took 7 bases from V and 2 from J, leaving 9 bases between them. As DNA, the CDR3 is TGTGCCAGCAAACCCTCCGCCTACGAGCAGTACTTC. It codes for CASKPSAYEQYF.

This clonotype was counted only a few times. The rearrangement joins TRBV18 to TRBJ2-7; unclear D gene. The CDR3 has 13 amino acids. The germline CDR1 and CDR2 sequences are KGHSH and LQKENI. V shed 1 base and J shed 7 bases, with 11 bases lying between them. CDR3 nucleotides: TGTGCCAGCTCACCACGGGAACCTTGGGAGCAGTACTTC. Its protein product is CASSPREPWEQYF.

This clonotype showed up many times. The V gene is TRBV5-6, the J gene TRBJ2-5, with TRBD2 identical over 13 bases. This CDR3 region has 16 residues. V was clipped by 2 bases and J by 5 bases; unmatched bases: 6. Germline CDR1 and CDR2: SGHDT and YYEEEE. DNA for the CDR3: TGTGCCAGCAGCTTTTCGACTAGCGGGAGGATCGAGACCCAGTACTTC. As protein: CASSFSTSGRIETQYF.

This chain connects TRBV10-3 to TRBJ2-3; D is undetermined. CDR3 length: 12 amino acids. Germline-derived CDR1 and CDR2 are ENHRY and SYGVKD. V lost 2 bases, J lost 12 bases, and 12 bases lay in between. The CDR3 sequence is CAISEPYTAQYF. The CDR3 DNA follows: TGTGCCATCAGTGAGCCCTACACGGCTCAGTATTTT.

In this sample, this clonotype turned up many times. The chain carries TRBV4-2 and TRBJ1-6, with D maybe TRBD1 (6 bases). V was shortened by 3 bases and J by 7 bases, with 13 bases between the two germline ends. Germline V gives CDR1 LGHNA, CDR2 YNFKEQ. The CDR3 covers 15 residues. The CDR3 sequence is CASSQGIRGNSPLHF. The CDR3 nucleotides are TGTGCCAGCAGCCAGGGGATCAGGGGAAATTCACCCCTCCACTTT.

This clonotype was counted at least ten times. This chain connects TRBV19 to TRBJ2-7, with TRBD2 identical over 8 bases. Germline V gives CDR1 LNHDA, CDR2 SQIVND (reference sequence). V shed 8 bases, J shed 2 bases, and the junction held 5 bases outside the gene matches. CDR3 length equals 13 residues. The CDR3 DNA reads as TGTGCCAGTTCTCGGGAGGGAACCTACGAGCAGTACTTC. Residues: CASSREGTYEQYF. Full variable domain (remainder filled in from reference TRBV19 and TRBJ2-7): DGGITQSPKYLFRKEGQNVTLSCEQNLNHDAMYWYRQDPGQGLRLIYYSQIVNDFQKGDIAEGYSVSREKKESFPLTVTSAQKNPTAFYLCASSREGTYEQYFGPGTRLTVT.

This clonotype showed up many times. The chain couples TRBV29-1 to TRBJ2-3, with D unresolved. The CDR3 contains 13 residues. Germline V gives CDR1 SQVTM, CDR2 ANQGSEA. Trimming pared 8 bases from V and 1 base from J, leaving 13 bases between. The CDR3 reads CSPIAMGTDTQYF. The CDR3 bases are TGCAGCCCTATCGCGATGGGCACAGATACGCAGTATTTT.

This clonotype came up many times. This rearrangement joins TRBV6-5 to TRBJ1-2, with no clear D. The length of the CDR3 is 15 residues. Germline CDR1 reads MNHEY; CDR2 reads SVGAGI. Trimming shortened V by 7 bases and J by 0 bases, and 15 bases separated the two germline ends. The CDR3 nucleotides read TGTGCCAGCACCCAGTGGGAGGGTACTAACTATGGCTACACCTTC. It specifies CASTQWEGTNYGYTF.

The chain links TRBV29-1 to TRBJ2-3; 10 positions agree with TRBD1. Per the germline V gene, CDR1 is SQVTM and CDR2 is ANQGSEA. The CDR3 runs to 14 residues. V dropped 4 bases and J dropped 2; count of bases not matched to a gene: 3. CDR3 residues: CSVGQGAFTDTQYF. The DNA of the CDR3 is TGCAGCGTTGGACAGGGGGCTTTCACAGATACGCAGTATTTT.

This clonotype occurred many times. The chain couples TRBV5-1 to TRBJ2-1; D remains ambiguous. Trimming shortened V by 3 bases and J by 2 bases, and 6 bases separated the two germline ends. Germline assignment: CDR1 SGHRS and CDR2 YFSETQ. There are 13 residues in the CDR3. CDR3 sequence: CASSSSTYNEQFF. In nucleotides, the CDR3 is TGCGCCAGCAGCTCCTCTACCTACAATGAGCAGTTCTTC.

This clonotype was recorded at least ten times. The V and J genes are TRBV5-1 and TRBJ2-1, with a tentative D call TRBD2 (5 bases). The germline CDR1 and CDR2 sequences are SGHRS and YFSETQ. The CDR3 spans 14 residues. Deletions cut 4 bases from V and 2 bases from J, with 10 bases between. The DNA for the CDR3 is TGCGCCAGCAGCAAAGCCGGGACCTACAATGAGCAGTTCTTC. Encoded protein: CASSKAGTYNEQFF.

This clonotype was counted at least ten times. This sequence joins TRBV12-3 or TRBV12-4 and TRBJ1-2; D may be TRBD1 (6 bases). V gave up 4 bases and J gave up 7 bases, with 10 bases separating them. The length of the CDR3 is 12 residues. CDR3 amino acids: CASSSGVGGYTF. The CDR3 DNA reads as TGTGCCAGCAGTTCAGGGGTCGGTGGCTACACCTTC.

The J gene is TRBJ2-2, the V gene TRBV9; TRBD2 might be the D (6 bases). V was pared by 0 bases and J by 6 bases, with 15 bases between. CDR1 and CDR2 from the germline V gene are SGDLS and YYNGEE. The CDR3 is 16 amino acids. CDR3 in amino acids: CASSVVIGGSPGELFF. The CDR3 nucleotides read TGTGCCAGCAGCGTAGTTATCGGGGGATCCCCCGGGGAGCTGTTTTTT.

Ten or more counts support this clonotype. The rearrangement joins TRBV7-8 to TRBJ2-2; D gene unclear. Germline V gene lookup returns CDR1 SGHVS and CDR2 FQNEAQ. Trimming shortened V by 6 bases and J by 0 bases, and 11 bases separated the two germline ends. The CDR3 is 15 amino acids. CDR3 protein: CASRRDHSNTGELFF. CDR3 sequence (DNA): TGTGCCAGCAGAAGGGATCATTCGAACACCGGGGAGCTGTTTTTT. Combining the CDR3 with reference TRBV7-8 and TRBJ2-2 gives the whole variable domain GAGVSQSPRYKVAKRGQDVALRCDPISGHVSLFWYQQALGQGPEFLTYFQNEAQLDKSGLPSDRFFAERPEGSVSTLKIQRTQQEDSAVYLCASRRDHSNTGELFFGEGSRLTVL.

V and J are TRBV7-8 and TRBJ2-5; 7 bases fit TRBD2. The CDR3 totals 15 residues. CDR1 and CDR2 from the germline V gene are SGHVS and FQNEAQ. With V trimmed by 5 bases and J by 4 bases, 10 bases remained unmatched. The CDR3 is CASSPLGGGGETQYF. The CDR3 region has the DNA TGTGCCAGCAGCCCCTTGGGGGGGGGGGGAGAGACCCAGTACTTC.